A single sample is the source of the 30 T cell receptor beta chains below, sequenced in a study of blood T cell repertoires in COVID-19 (dated by TCRdb to 2019 to 2021). The receptor library was made with the immunoSEQ multiplex PCR assay. TCRdb took over this immuneACCESS table, retaining in-frame rearrangements with V and J assigned. Such tables are incomplete; in checked studies, under half of the missing clones stem from an unresolved V gene, and the remainder is unexplained. The sample table records about 400,000 clones; 86% of these occur just once. The ten top clones hold under 1.5% of the sample. The source material was peripheral blood. The source of these receptors is a woman between 25 and 40 years old with active or convalescent COVID-19.

The genes are TRBV6-6 and TRBJ1-2; unclear D gene. The CDR3 has 12 residues. With 8 bases removed from V and 6 bases from J, the gap between germline ends came to 13 bases. Germline V CDR1 and CDR2: MNHNY, SVGAGI (reference sequence). This CDR3 reads CASLREGDGYTF. CDR3 coding DNA: TGTGCCAGCCTCCGGGAGGGTGATGGCTACACCTTC.

This clone appeared once. The chain carries TRBV5-1 and TRBJ1-1; unclear D gene. CDR3 length: 13 amino acids. The germline CDR1 and CDR2 sequences are SGHRS and YFSETQ. Trimming took 2 bases from V and 7 from J, leaving 12 bases between them. The CDR3 DNA is TGCGCCAGCAGCTTAAATTTAGACAATGAAGCTTTCTTT. Protein: CASSLNLDNEAFF. Complete variable domain (other parts from reference TRBV5-1 and TRBJ1-1): KAGVTQTPRYLIKTRGQQVTLSCSPISGHRSVSWYQQTPGQGLQFLFEYFSETQRNKGNFPGRFSGRQFSNSRSEMNVSTLELGDSALYLCASSLNLDNEAFFGQGTRLTVV.

V and J are TRBV5-1 and TRBJ1-1; TRBD1 agrees at 7 bases. CDR3 length: 16 amino acids. Germline V gene lookup returns CDR1 SGHRS and CDR2 YFSETQ. After removal of 6 bases from V and 4 bases from J, the junction contained 15 bases not matched to a gene. In DNA form, the CDR3 reads TGCGCCAGCACCCTGGTGGGTCAGGGGGTAGGCACTGAAGCTTTCTTT. It encodes CASTLVGQGVGTEAFF.

As to this clone: Other DNA sequences in this sample translate to the same CDR3. This chain joins TRBV5-1 and TRBJ1-1, with 8 bases fitting TRBD1. V shed 0 bases and J 2 bases; nucleotides not matched to a gene: 6. The length of the CDR3 is 16 residues. Germline CDR1 reads SGHRS; CDR2 reads YFSETQ. The CDR3, as DNA: TGCGCCAGCAGCTTGGGAGGGGGACAGGCCAACACTGAAGCTTTCTTT. Protein sequence: CASSLGGGQANTEAFF.

This chain uses TRBV19 with TRBJ2-2; a possible D gene is TRBD1 (7 bases). The CDR3 totals 15 residues. V lost 7 bases to trimming and J lost 6 bases, with 18 bases between them. Germline CDR1 reads LNHDA; CDR2 reads SQIVND (reference sequence). CDR3 protein: CASTPGGGAAGELFF. CDR3 DNA sequence: TGTGCCAGTACCCCAGGAGGGGGCGCGGCCGGGGAGCTGTTTTTT.

The chain employs TRBV5-1 and TRBJ1-1; the D gene is possibly TRBD1 (5 bases). V was pared by 4 bases and J by 0 bases, with 7 bases between. This CDR3 comprises 13 residues. CDR1 and CDR2 (germline): SGHRS, YFSETQ. The CDR3 DNA is TGCGCCAGCAGCGTGACAGTGAACACTGAAGCTTTCTTT. Translation: CASSVTVNTEAFF.

This chain connects TRBV7-8 to TRBJ2-3; D is uncertain. V lost 5 bases to trimming and J lost 0 bases, with 9 bases between them. Germline CDR1 SGHVS, CDR2 FQNEAQ. CDR3 size: 14 residues. CDR3 loop: CASSPTPSTDTQYF. The DNA for the CDR3 is TGTGCCAGCAGCCCTACCCCTAGCACAGATACGCAGTATTTT.

V usage is TRBV4-1 and J usage is TRBJ2-1; the match to TRBD2 covers 8 bases. Germline loops: CDR1 MGHRA, CDR2 YSYEKL. The CDR3 is 17 amino acids. The trim removed 4 bases at V and 2 bases at J, leaving 10 bases unmatched. The CDR3 is CASSPTAFSGTYNEQFF. For the CDR3, the DNA is TGCGCCAGCAGCCCGACAGCCTTTAGCGGGACCTACAATGAGCAGTTCTTC.

The rearrangement joins TRBV4-2 to TRBJ2-7; 8 nucleotides match TRBD2. V lost 0 bases, J lost 3 bases, and 4 bases stayed unmatched. Germline-derived CDR1 and CDR2 are LGHNA and YNFKEQ. This CDR3 has 15 amino acids. The CDR3 loop is CASSQEGTRFYEQYF. The CDR3 DNA sequence: TGTGCCAGCAGCCAAGAAGGGACTAGGTTCTACGAGCAGTACTTC.

The chain combines TRBV6-2 or TRBV6-3 with TRBJ2-4; D is possibly TRBD1 (6 bases). V lost 2 bases and J 6 bases, leaving 20 bases between the germline ends. The CDR3 runs to 17 residues. Germline CDR1 is MNHEY and CDR2 is SVGEGT. CDR3 sequence (DNA): TGTGCCAGCAGTTACGGTCAAGGGGGTTCTGTTGGAAACATTCAGTACTTC. The encoded protein is CASSYGQGGSVGNIQYF.

The chain links TRBV19 to TRBJ1-5, with D unclear. CDR1 LNHDA and CDR2 SQIVND come from the germline V gene (reference sequence). This CDR3 has 15 residues. Trimming shortened V by 7 bases and J by 0 bases, and 13 bases separated the two germline ends. The CDR3 DNA is TGTGCCAGTAAAATGGAGTCGAATAGCAATCAGCCCCAGCATTTT. Its translation: CASKMESNSNQPQHF.

This clone has a handful of counts. The chain is built from TRBV2 and TRBJ1-2, with TRBD1 as a possible D gene (6 bases). The germline gives CDR1 SNHLY, CDR2 FYNNEI. The CDR3 contains 13 residues. V was clipped by 9 bases and J by 0 bases, with 11 bases between them. CDR3 DNA sequence: TGTGCCAGTCGGGACACTCCTAACTATGGCTACACCTTC. Protein: CASRDTPNYGYTF.

The chain uses TRBV12-3 or TRBV12-4 and TRBJ2-1, with 12 bases that match TRBD1. CDR3 size: 13 residues. Trimming took 6 bases from V and 8 from J; bases not matched to a gene: 2. In nucleotides, the CDR3 is TGTGCCAGCAGAGGGACAGGGGGCCATGAGCAGTTCTTC. Amino acid sequence: CASRGTGGHEQFF.

The chain links TRBV19 to TRBJ1-4; a possible D gene is TRBD1 (6 bases). CDR3 size: 19 residues. The ends were cut back, 9 bases at V and 3 bases at J, with 29 bases in the middle. Per germline, CDR1 LNHDA and CDR2 SQIVND (reference sequence). The CDR3 DNA reads as TGTGCCAGGGCCCCCAACCACCGGGACACTCGCCCCCCTAATGAAAAACTGTTTTTT. Translating gives CARAPNHRDTRPPNEKLFF.

The V and J genes are TRBV18 and TRBJ2-5; TRBD2 aligns across 7 bases. This CDR3 is built from 15 residues. Germline V gene lookup returns CDR1 KGHSH and CDR2 LQKENI. Trimming at V came to 0 bases and at J to 2 bases, leaving 3 bases not matched to a gene. CDR3 loop: CASSPPGRAQETQYF. CDR3 nucleotide sequence: TGTGCCAGCTCACCACCAGGGAGGGCTCAAGAGACCCAGTACTTC.

J is TRBJ2-5 and V is TRBV10-2, with D uncertain. Trimming cost V 0 bases and J 6 bases, with 5 bases left between them. Per the germline V gene, CDR1 is WSHSY and CDR2 is SAAADI. This CDR3 has 12 amino acids. The CDR3 spells CASSESSQTQYF. CDR3 nucleotide sequence: TGCGCCAGCAGTGAGTCGAGCCAGACCCAGTACTTC.

This clone was recorded once. The genes are TRBV27 and TRBJ2-7; tentative D call: TRBD1 (5 bases). The V end lost 5 bases, the J end lost 2 bases, and 19 bases lay between the germline ends. Germline lookup yields CDR1 MNHEY and CDR2 SMNVEV (reference sequence). CDR3 length: 16 amino acids. In DNA, the CDR3 is TGTGCCAGCAGTCCCACCGAAACGGACACGCCCTACGAGCAGTACTTC. Its translation: CASSPTETDTPYEQYF.

This sequence joins TRBV24-1 and TRBJ1-2, with 7 bases identical to TRBD1. Looked up from germline, CDR1 is KGHDR and CDR2 is SFDVKD. There are 14 residues in the CDR3. V was pared by 5 bases and J by 2 bases, with 4 bases of the junction left unmatched. This CDR3 reads CATSASDRNYGYTF. The CDR3 coding sequence is TGTGCCACCAGTGCCTCGGACAGGAACTATGGCTACACCTTC.

V and J are TRBV29-1 and TRBJ1-1; D is uncertain. Germline loops: CDR1 SQVTM, CDR2 ANQGSEA. V lost 4 bases and J lost 3, with 12 bases in between. CDR3 size: 13 residues. The CDR3 region is CSVGLLRDTEAFF. The DNA of the CDR3 is TGCAGCGTTGGGTTACTGCGAGACACTGAAGCTTTCTTT.

V gene TRBV6-1 combines with J gene TRBJ2-7, with 11 bases fitting TRBD1. The CDR3 loop spans 16 amino acids. The V gene end was trimmed by 1 base and the J gene end by 1 base; junction bases not matched to a gene: 3. Germline V gives CDR1 MNHNS, CDR2 SASEGT. The CDR3 region is CASSEGGTGGSYEQYF. The CDR3 nucleotides read TGTGCCAGCAGTGAAGGGGGGACAGGGGGATCCTACGAGCAGTACTTC.

This clone was seen more than once but under ten times. The chain couples TRBV19 to TRBJ1-5; 8 bases align to TRBD1. The CDR3 has 16 residues. V lost 3 bases and J lost 6; bases outside the gene matches: 10. Per germline, CDR1 LNHDA and CDR2 SQIVND (reference sequence). DNA for the CDR3: TGTGCCAGTAGTATGGGGCAGGGGGCGACGGGTCAGCCCCAGCATTTT. This gives the protein CASSMGQGATGQPQHF.

The gene calls are TRBV6-5 and TRBJ1-3; D might be TRBD1 (6 bases). V lost 5 bases and J 0 bases, leaving 11 bases between the germline ends. This CDR3 has 15 residues. Per germline, CDR1 MNHEY and CDR2 SVGAGI. CDR3 in DNA: TGTGCCAGCAGTCCGACAGGAAGCTCTGGAAACACCATATATTTT. Amino acid sequence: CASSPTGSSGNTIYF.

The gene calls are TRBV3-1 (or the pseudogene TRBV3-2) and TRBJ2-1, with a tentative D call TRBD2 (5 bases). CDR1 is LGHDT, CDR2 YNNKEL, per germline (reference sequence). The CDR3 contains 16 residues. Trimming took 0 bases from V and 3 from J, leaving 12 bases between them. CDR3 sequence (DNA): TGTGCCAGCAGCCAAGATTATCGAGAGGGCTACAATGAGCAGTTCTTC. Protein: CASSQDYREGYNEQFF.

The rearrangement links TRBV5-1 to TRBJ2-7, with D tentatively TRBD2 (6 bases). V gave up 6 bases and J gave up 7 bases, with 11 bases separating them. The CDR3 consists of 11 residues. CDR1 is SGHRS, CDR2 YFSETQ, per germline. The CDR3 DNA reads TGCGCCAGCATCGGGGCGGGGGAGCAGTACTTC. Translation gives CASIGAGEQYF.

V is TRBV6-1 and J is TRBJ2-3; 8 positions match TRBD2. Germline-derived CDR1 and CDR2 are MNHNS and SASEGT. This CDR3 contains 15 residues. Germline trimming cut 2 bases from V and 4 bases from J; bases unmatched to any gene: 5. In DNA, the CDR3 is TGTGCCAGCAGTGAACCTAGCGGGCCGTCAGATACGCAGTATTTT. Residues: CASSEPSGPSDTQYF.

The chain links TRBV10-3 to TRBJ2-1; 14 nucleotides match TRBD2. The germline V gene encodes CDR1 ENHRY and CDR2 SYGVKD. V was pared by 7 bases and J by 7 bases, with 9 bases of the junction left unmatched. The CDR3 covers 16 residues. The CDR3 DNA reads as TGTGCCATCAAGACTAGCGGGGGGGCCCTTCGAAATGAGCAGTTCTTC. Amino acid sequence: CAIKTSGGALRNEQFF.

The chain combines TRBV5-4 with TRBJ2-7; 7 positions agree with TRBD1. The CDR3 is made up of 16 amino acids. Trimming removed 3 bases from V and 1 base from J; junction bases left unmatched: 10. CDR1 is SGHNT, CDR2 YYREEE, per germline (reference sequence). The CDR3: CASSYEPGTASYEQYF. The CDR3 nucleotides are TGTGCCAGCAGCTACGAGCCCGGGACAGCGTCCTACGAGCAGTACTTC.

This clone was detected only once. The chain is built from TRBV11-3 and TRBJ1-1, with D perhaps TRBD1 (6 bases). Trimming shortened V by 6 bases and J by 0 bases, and 23 bases separated the two germline ends. CDR3 size: 18 residues. CDR1 SGHNT and CDR2 YENEEA come from the germline V gene. CDR3 residues: CASSQGRTGNWVNTEAFF. CDR3 DNA: TGTGCCAGCAGTCAAGGACGTACAGGGAATTGGGTGAACACTGAAGCTTTCTTT.

This clone was observed once. The chain links TRBV7-9 to TRBJ1-2; 8 bases fit TRBD1. V lost 3 bases to trimming and J lost 8 bases; unmatched junction nucleotides: 8. The length of the CDR3 is 14 residues. CDR1 SEHNR and CDR2 FQNEAQ come from the germline V gene (reference sequence). The CDR3 DNA reads as TGTGCCAGCAGCTTTACGACAGGGGTGAAGGGCTACACCTTC. It is translated as CASSFTTGVKGYTF.

The chain carries TRBV19 and TRBJ2-1; perhaps TRBD2 as D (5 bases). This CDR3 spans 14 amino acids. V was cut by 1 base and J by 6 bases, with 10 bases left in between. Germline-derived CDR1 and CDR2 are LNHDA and SQIVND (reference sequence). The CDR3 DNA reads TGTGCCAGTAGTATAGGAACTAGAGCCAATGAGCAGTTCTTC. Translating it yields CASSIGTRANEQFF.